A selection of T cell receptor beta chains follows, all from one sample in a study of PD-1 blockade in classical Hodgkin lymphoma. This table comes from immunoSEQ multiplex PCR, and its TCRdb copy is limited to in-frame clones, with some not included. Among about 11,000 clones listed, 75% were seen once. Material: peripheral blood mononuclear cells (PBMCs), obtained at baseline. These receptors all come from a human donor with classical Hodgkin lymphoma. CDR3s include the opening cysteine and the closing phenylalanine or tryptophan. A D gene is named only where the DNA matches it firmly. Size is omitted from some rows. Given values are once, few, many or a class for expanded clones.

clone_size: -; v_call: TRBV12-5; d_call: -; j_call: TRBJ1-2; cdr3_nt: TGTGCTAGTGGTTTGGTACGCGGCACCTACCTTACCTTC; cdr3_aa: CASGLVRGTYLTF
clone_size: -; v_call: TRBV6-1; d_call: -; j_call: TRBJ2-3; cdr3_nt: TGTGCCAGCCAAACAGGGTGGGGGACAGATACGCAGTATTTT; cdr3_aa: CASQTGWGTDTQYF
clone_size: -; v_call: TRBV7-9; d_call: -; j_call: TRBJ2-3; cdr3_nt: TGTGCCAGCAGCCCCTCACGGGTCACAGATACGCAGTATTTT; cdr3_aa: CASSPSRVTDTQYF
clone_size: -; v_call: TRBV6-1; d_call: -; j_call: TRBJ2-3; cdr3_nt: TGTGCCAGCCGAGGGCATACTAGCACAGATACGCAGTATTTT; cdr3_aa: CASRGHTSTDTQYF
clone_size: -; v_call: TRBV29-1; d_call: TRBD1; j_call: TRBJ2-7; cdr3_nt: TGCAGCGTTGTAGGTGACAGGGGAGTGAAGGCCGAGCAGTACTTC; cdr3_aa: CSVVGDRGVKAEQYF
clone_size: -; v_call: TRBV7-2; d_call: -; j_call: TRBJ2-1; cdr3_nt: TGTGCCAGCAGCCGAGATCCCCCCGCCGGGGTCTCCTACAATGAGCAGTTCTTC; cdr3_aa: CASSRDPPAGVSYNEQFF
clone_size: -; v_call: TRBV5-1; d_call: -; j_call: TRBJ1-2; cdr3_nt: TGCGCCAGCAGACCAGAGGTGGGGGTTGGCTACACCTTC; cdr3_aa: CASRPEVGVGYTF
clone_size: few; v_call: TRBV6-5; d_call: -; j_call: TRBJ1-6; cdr3_nt: TGTGCCAGCAGTTACTCGGGTTCCGGGAATTCACCCCTCCACTTT; cdr3_aa: CASSYSGSGNSPLHF
clone_size: -; v_call: TRBV5-1; d_call: -; j_call: TRBJ1-1; cdr3_nt: TGCGCCAGCAGCTTGGCCGGGGGTAACACTGAAGCTTTCTTT; cdr3_aa: CASSLAGGNTEAFF
clone_size: -; v_call: TRBV2; d_call: -; j_call: TRBJ2-4; cdr3_nt: TGTGCCAGCAGGGGTTCCAAAAACATTCAGTACTTC; cdr3_aa: CASRGSKNIQYF
clone_size: -; v_call: TRBV9; d_call: TRBD2; j_call: TRBJ2-3; cdr3_nt: TGTGCCAGCAGCGTAGCGCTAGCGGGGTTTGGTACGCAGTATTTT; cdr3_aa: CASSVALAGFGTQYF
clone_size: once; v_call: TRBV7-2; d_call: -; j_call: TRBJ1-6; cdr3_nt: TGTGCCAGCAGCTACCGGGACCCGAATTCACCCCTCCACTTT; cdr3_aa: CASSYRDPNSPLHF
clone_size: -; v_call: TRBV7-9; d_call: TRBD1; j_call: TRBJ1-5; cdr3_nt: TGTGCCAGCAGCAACCAAGGGGGCCAGCCCCAGCATTTT; cdr3_aa: CASSNQGGQPQHF
clone_size: once; v_call: TRBV19; d_call: -; j_call: TRBJ2-1; cdr3_nt: TGTGCCAGTAGTATAGGACCAGCCACTAAGCAGTTCTTC; cdr3_aa: CASSIGPATKQFF
clone_size: -; v_call: TRBV7-9; d_call: -; j_call: TRBJ1-6; cdr3_nt: TGTGCCAGCAGCCCGAAGCCCATGGACAGTTATAATTCACCCCTCCACTTT; cdr3_aa: CASSPKPMDSYNSPLHF
clone_size: -; v_call: TRBV28; d_call: TRBD1; j_call: TRBJ1-3; cdr3_nt: TGTGCCAGTAAGCCGGGACAGAGTGGAAACACCATATATTTT; cdr3_aa: CASKPGQSGNTIYF
clone_size: -; v_call: TRBV5-1; d_call: TRBD1; j_call: TRBJ1-2; cdr3_nt: TGCGCCAGCAGGAAACGTCAGGGGGTCCGCTATTTCGAGGGCTACACCTTC; cdr3_aa: CASRKRQGVRYFEGYTF
clone_size: -; v_call: TRBV30; d_call: TRBD1; j_call: TRBJ2-5; cdr3_nt: TGTGCCTGGAGTTGGGACAGCCTAGGAGTGACCCAGTACTTC; cdr3_aa: CAWSWDSLGVTQYF
clone_size: medium-sized; v_call: TRBV6-6; d_call: -; j_call: TRBJ1-1; cdr3_nt: TGTGCCGGCGAGAGGCAGCCGAACACTGAAGCTTTCTTT; cdr3_aa: CAGERQPNTEAFF
clone_size: -; v_call: TRBV7-8; d_call: TRBD1; j_call: TRBJ1-1; cdr3_nt: TGTGCCAGCAGCCCAGGGGGGGTCACTGAAGCTTTCTTT; cdr3_aa: CASSPGGVTEAFF
clone_size: -; v_call: TRBV27; d_call: -; j_call: TRBJ2-2; cdr3_nt: TGTGCCAGCAGTTTATGGGCCGGGAACTTGAACACCGGGGAGCTGTTTTTT; cdr3_aa: CASSLWAGNLNTGELFF
clone_size: few; v_call: TRBV19; d_call: -; j_call: TRBJ1-3; cdr3_nt: TGTGCCAGTAGTTATGGGACTGCTGGAAACACCATATATTTT; cdr3_aa: CASSYGTAGNTIYF
clone_size: -; v_call: TRBV19; d_call: -; j_call: TRBJ1-5; cdr3_nt: TGTGCCAGTAGGAGAGACAGATCTAGCAATCAGCCCCAGCATTTT; cdr3_aa: CASRRDRSSNQPQHF
clone_size: few; v_call: TRBV11-2; d_call: TRBD2; j_call: TRBJ2-1; cdr3_nt: TGTGCCAGCAGCTCCGTGGGAGCGGGGGGTTACAATGAGCAGTTCTTC; cdr3_aa: CASSSVGAGGYNEQFF
clone_size: -; v_call: TRBV5-1; d_call: -; j_call: TRBJ1-3; cdr3_nt: TGCGCCAGCAGCTTGGTTGGGAGTGGCCACCAGGTCGGAAACACCATATATTTT; cdr3_aa: CASSLVGSGHQVGNTIYF
clone_size: -; v_call: TRBV11-3; d_call: -; j_call: TRBJ1-2; cdr3_nt: TGTGCCAGCAGCGAAAACTTCCAAGAGGACCCAGGGTGGGGTGGCTACACCTTC; cdr3_aa: CASSENFQEDPGWGGYTF
clone_size: few; v_call: TRBV7-2; d_call: -; j_call: TRBJ2-5; cdr3_nt: TGTGCCAGCAGCGCAGGAGTCTCGACTTACCAAGAGACCCAGTACTTC; cdr3_aa: CASSAGVSTYQETQYF
clone_size: -; v_call: TRBV19; d_call: -; j_call: TRBJ1-5; cdr3_nt: TGTGCCAGTAGTAGCCGCTCAAATCAGCCCCAGCATTTT; cdr3_aa: CASSSRSNQPQHF
clone_size: few; v_call: TRBV5-1; d_call: -; j_call: TRBJ2-3; cdr3_nt: TGCGCCAGCAGAAGGGGGCGGGAGCATACGCAGTATTTT; cdr3_aa: CASRRGREHTQYF
clone_size: -; v_call: TRBV19; d_call: -; j_call: TRBJ1-1; cdr3_nt: TGTGCCAGTAGTATTCAGGGTCTAGCCACTGAAGCTTTCTTT; cdr3_aa: CASSIQGLATEAFF
clone_size: -; v_call: TRBV7-6; d_call: -; j_call: TRBJ1-3; cdr3_nt: TGTGCCAGCAGCCCCTCGGGGGGGGTCGGAAACACCATATATTTT; cdr3_aa: CASSPSGGVGNTIYF
clone_size: -; v_call: TRBV19; d_call: TRBD1; j_call: TRBJ1-1; cdr3_nt: TGTGCCAGTACCGATTGGGGGACAGCGAACACTGAAGCTTTCTTT; cdr3_aa: CASTDWGTANTEAFF
clone_size: -; v_call: TRBV6-6; d_call: -; j_call: TRBJ2-7; cdr3_nt: TGTGCCAGCATCCTCGCCGGGGGGCGCGAGCAGTACTTC; cdr3_aa: CASILAGGREQYF
clone_size: -; v_call: TRBV27; d_call: TRBD1; j_call: TRBJ2-1; cdr3_nt: TGTGCCAGCAGGTGGGGACAGGGGGCCTATGAGCAGTTCTTC; cdr3_aa: CASRWGQGAYEQFF
clone_size: -; v_call: TRBV7-9; d_call: -; j_call: TRBJ1-5; cdr3_nt: TGTGCCAGCAGCTTCTCGGCAGGGGAACAGCCCCAGCATTTT; cdr3_aa: CASSFSAGEQPQHF
clone_size: -; v_call: TRBV5-6; d_call: -; j_call: TRBJ1-1; cdr3_nt: TGTGCCAGCAGCTTGGACTGGGGCAACCTGAACACTGAAGCTTTCTTT; cdr3_aa: CASSLDWGNLNTEAFF
clone_size: -; v_call: TRBV6-5; d_call: TRBD1; j_call: TRBJ1-5; cdr3_nt: TGTGCCAGCAGTCGAAGACAGGGGAATCAGCCCCAGCATTTT; cdr3_aa: CASSRRQGNQPQHF
clone_size: -; v_call: TRBV12-2; d_call: -; j_call: TRBJ1-5; cdr3_nt: TGTGCAAGTCGCTTAGTCCAGACAGACTTTAGCAATCAGCCCCAGCATTTT; cdr3_aa: CASRLVQTDFSNQPQHF
clone_size: once; v_call: TRBV6-6; d_call: TRBD1; j_call: TRBJ2-7; cdr3_nt: TGTGCCAGCACCCTCCGGGACAGCTATGTCGAGCAGTACTTC; cdr3_aa: CASTLRDSYVEQYF
clone_size: large; v_call: TRBV7-2; d_call: TRBD1; j_call: TRBJ1-2; cdr3_nt: TGTGCCAGTGAGACAGGGGGCGACTATGGCTACACCTTC; cdr3_aa: CASETGGDYGYTF
clone_size: -; v_call: TRBV11-3; d_call: -; j_call: TRBJ2-2; cdr3_nt: TGTGCCAGCAGCTTAGGAGGGGTCCGCACCGGGGAGCTGTTTTTT; cdr3_aa: CASSLGGVRTGELFF
clone_size: -; v_call: TRBV19; d_call: TRBD1; j_call: TRBJ1-5; cdr3_nt: TGTGCCAGTAGTATAGATTCCGGGACAGGGGGCTTACAGCCCCAGCATTTT; cdr3_aa: CASSIDSGTGGLQPQHF
clone_size: -; v_call: TRBV10-3; d_call: -; j_call: TRBJ1-1; cdr3_nt: TGTGCCATCAGTAGTCATCGGGGCCCCGAAGCTTTCTTT; cdr3_aa: CAISSHRGPEAFF
clone_size: -; v_call: TRBV5-1; d_call: TRBD2; j_call: TRBJ2-1; cdr3_nt: TGCGCCAGCAGAATCCACCCGGGAAGTAGCGGGGGCAACTCCTACAATGAGCAGTTCTTC; cdr3_aa: CASRIHPGSSGGNSYNEQFF
clone_size: -; v_call: TRBV5-1; d_call: -; j_call: TRBJ1-3; cdr3_nt: TGCGCCAGCAGCTTAAGTGTCTCTGGAAACACCATATATTTT; cdr3_aa: CASSLSVSGNTIYF
clone_size: -; v_call: TRBV6-5; d_call: -; j_call: TRBJ1-6; cdr3_nt: TGTGCCAGCAGTCGCCCGGGACACAGCAATTCACCCCTCCACTTT; cdr3_aa: CASSRPGHSNSPLHF